The 6 T cell receptor beta chains in this list originate from one sample, sequenced in a study of T cells in Graves' hyperthyroidism and ophthalmopathy. Amplification targeted TCR beta CDR3 regions from RNA transcripts. The HTBI set primed first-round TCR CDR3 RT-PCR. One entry per CDR3 protein results from TCRdb running MiXCR on the multiplex PCR reads. The sample has 310,000 or so distinct CDR3 sequences, 17% seen once. The sequencing sample was made of blood. These receptor sequences come from a woman aged 55-70 years with Graves' ophthalmopathy.

The chain has TRBV5-6 and TRBJ2-2, with 8 bases that match TRBD1. Per the germline V gene, CDR1 is SGHDT and CDR2 is YYEEEE. This CDR3 spans 15 amino acids. V lost 5 bases, J lost 8 bases, and 11 bases stayed unmatched. This CDR3 reads CASRPRQGAHGELFF. CDR3 DNA sequence: TGTGCCAGCAGGCCGCGGCAGGGGGCCCATGGGGAGCTGTTTTTT.

This chain links TRBV7-9 with TRBJ2-7, with 9 bases aligning to TRBD1. Losses at the gene ends were 5 bases for V and 0 bases for J; bases not matched to a gene: 8. The germline V gene has CDR1 SEHNR and CDR2 FQNEAQ (reference sequence). CDR3 length equals 16 residues. In DNA, the CDR3 is TGTGCCAGCAGCCCAAGACAGGGGGTCGGCTCCTACGAGCAGTACTTC. Protein product: CASSPRQGVGSYEQYF.

This clonotype has only a few counts. This chain links TRBV4-1 with TRBJ1-2; 7 bases match TRBD1. V was pared by 3 bases and J by 0 bases, with 7 bases of the junction left unmatched. Germline lookup yields CDR1 MGHRA and CDR2 YSYEKL. The CDR3 is 16 residues long. The CDR3 DNA reads as TGCGCCAGCAGCCAGAGGGGGACAGCCTCTAACTATGGCTACACCTTC. This encodes CASSQRGTASNYGYTF.

The V and J genes are TRBV19 and TRBJ2-2; 8 positions agree with TRBD1. V lost 3 bases and J lost 4; bases outside the gene matches: 7. The CDR3 consists of 16 residues. Per the germline V gene, CDR1 is LNHDA and CDR2 is SQIVND (reference sequence). The DNA of the CDR3 is TGTGCCAGTAGTATGCGCGGACAGGGTTTCACCGGGGAGCTGTTTTTT. It is translated as CASSMRGQGFTGELFF.

This clonotype was detected many times. The rearrangement uses TRBV5-5 and TRBJ1-2; D remains ambiguous. This CDR3 region has 15 residues. Trimming left V 0 bases short and J 8 bases short, with 17 bases between. Germline V CDR1 and CDR2: SGHKS, YYEKEE (reference sequence). In DNA form, the CDR3 reads TGTGCCAGCAGCTTGGCGGGTGCGCTGAGTTCGGGCTACACCTTC. Residues: CASSLAGALSSGYTF. The variable domain in full, with the rest retrieved from reference TRBV5-5 and TRBJ1-2, is DAGVTQSPTHLIKTRGQQVTLRCSPISGHKSVSWYQQVLGQGPQFIFQYYEKEERGRGNFPDRFSARQFPNYSSELNVNALLLGDSALYLCASSLAGALSSGYTFGSGTRLTVV.

This clonotype was recorded many times. CDR3 nucleotide sequence: TGTGCCAGCAGTTCCATACTTTCCTACAATGAGCAGTTCTTC. Protein: CASSSILSYNEQFF. The chain combines TRBV27 with TRBJ2-1; D is uncertain. The CDR3 consists of 14 residues. The germline gives CDR1 MNHEY, CDR2 SMNVEV (reference sequence). Between the trimmed V and J ends, which lost 4 bases and 1 base, there was a span of 8 bases.